These 10 T cell receptor beta chains originate from one sample sequenced in a study of cytomegalovirus exposure and HLA in healthy donors. PCR employed 60 Vbeta and 13 Jbeta primers. Here immunoSEQ multiplex PCR was the method, and the copy in TCRdb shows in-frame clones only, minus some. In the table there are fewer than 100,000 clones, roughly 80% of which are singletons. Sequencing input: PBMCs. All receptors come from a man in his sixties in good health and CMV-seropositive.

The chain joins TRBV6-1 to TRBJ2-7; possible D gene TRBD2, 5 bases. CDR3 length: 14 residues. V dropped 4 bases and J dropped 4 bases, with 14 bases sitting between them. Germline CDR1 is MNHNS and CDR2 is SASEGT. Written as DNA, the CDR3 is TGTGCCAGCAGTGGGACCCTAGCAATTTACGAGCAGTACTTC. This sequence encodes CASSGTLAIYEQYF.

This clone was detected only once. The CDR3 DNA sequence: TGTGCCTGGGGGGGACAGGGGAAAACCTACGAGCAGTACTTC. Its translation: CAWGGQGKTYEQYF. The chain carries TRBV30 and TRBJ2-7, with 10 bases that match TRBD1. Germline CDR1 reads GTSNPN; CDR2 reads SVGIG (reference sequence). The CDR3 is made up of 14 amino acids. The trim removed 5 bases at V and 2 bases at J, leaving 6 bases unmatched.

The V call is TRBV7-9, the J call TRBJ1-1; D is undetermined. With 0 bases removed from V and 1 base from J, the gap between germline ends came to 9 bases. The germline V gene has CDR1 SEHNR and CDR2 FQNEAQ (reference sequence). CDR3 length: 15 residues. CDR3 DNA sequence: TGTGCCAGCAGCTTAGCGGGCGGGCCGAACACTGAAGCTTTCTTT. It translates to CASSLAGGPNTEAFF.

Concerning this clone itself: The identical CDR3 is also encoded by other nucleotide sequences in the sample. The rearrangement joins TRBV6-1 to TRBJ1-5; TRBD1 matches at 11 bases. From germline, CDR1 is MNHNS and CDR2 SASEGT. The trim removed 0 bases at V and 2 bases at J, leaving 12 bases unmatched. CDR3 size: 20 residues. As DNA, the CDR3 is TGTGCCAGCAGTGAAGCCTTAATGGGGACAGGGGGAATGGGCAATCAGCCCCAGCATTTT. Protein product: CASSEALMGTGGMGNQPQHF.

The chain joins TRBV7-3 to TRBJ2-3; tentative D call: TRBD2 (7 bases). The CDR3 spans 16 residues. V was shortened by 5 bases and J by 4 bases, with 19 bases between the two germline ends. In germline, CDR1 is SGHTA, CDR2 FQGTGA. CDR3 region: CASSRLDGGRADTQYF. In DNA, the CDR3 is TGTGCCAGCAGCCGCCTCGACGGGGGGCGCGCAGATACGCAGTATTTT.

The chain uses TRBV9 and TRBJ2-2, with a tentative D call TRBD2 (5 bases). CDR1 is SGDLS, CDR2 YYNGEE, per germline. The V and J ends lost 4 bases and 4 bases respectively, with 17 bases between them. The CDR3 sequence is 16 residues long. This CDR3 is CASSSITGSVTGELFF. The DNA of the CDR3 is TGTGCCAGCAGCTCCATTACGGGGAGCGTCACCGGGGAGCTGTTTTTT.

The rearrangement links TRBV6-6 to TRBJ1-2; weak D call: TRBD1 (6 bases). Germline V CDR1 and CDR2: MNHNY, SVGAGI (reference sequence). This CDR3 comprises 14 residues. The ends were cut back, 5 bases at V and 5 bases at J, with 15 bases in the middle. CDR3 protein: CASSRTALSYGYTF. The CDR3 DNA reads TGTGCCAGCAGTAGGACAGCCCTCAGTTATGGCTACACCTTC.

The chain has TRBV7-2 and TRBJ1-2; no reliable D call. The germline gives CDR1 SGHTA, CDR2 FQGNSA. The CDR3 is 16 amino acids. Trimming cost V 1 base and J 0 bases, with 12 bases left between them. This CDR3 is CASSLGPGIPNYGYTF. The DNA of the CDR3 is TGTGCCAGCAGCTTAGGACCAGGAATCCCTAACTATGGCTACACCTTC.

Of note for this clone: Other DNA sequences in this sample translate to the same CDR3. The gene calls are TRBV14 and TRBJ1-1; perhaps TRBD1 as D (5 bases). V lost 1 base and J 6 bases, leaving 15 bases between the germline ends. The germline V gene encodes CDR1 SGHDN and CDR2 FVKESK. The CDR3 totals 15 residues. CDR3 in amino acids: CASSQGIGGFSEAFF. Here the CDR3 DNA reads TGTGCCAGCAGCCAAGGTATCGGGGGGTTCTCTGAAGCTTTCTTT.

The V and J genes are TRBV19 and TRBJ2-2, with 8 bases aligning to TRBD1. The CDR3 sequence is 16 residues long. Trimming removed 4 bases from V and 3 bases from J; junction bases left unmatched: 7. CDR1 LNHDA and CDR2 SQIVND come from the germline V gene (reference sequence). The CDR3 spells CASSTRGRGDTGELFF. CDR3 bases: TGTGCCAGTAGTACCAGGGGGCGCGGGGACACCGGGGAGCTGTTTTTT.